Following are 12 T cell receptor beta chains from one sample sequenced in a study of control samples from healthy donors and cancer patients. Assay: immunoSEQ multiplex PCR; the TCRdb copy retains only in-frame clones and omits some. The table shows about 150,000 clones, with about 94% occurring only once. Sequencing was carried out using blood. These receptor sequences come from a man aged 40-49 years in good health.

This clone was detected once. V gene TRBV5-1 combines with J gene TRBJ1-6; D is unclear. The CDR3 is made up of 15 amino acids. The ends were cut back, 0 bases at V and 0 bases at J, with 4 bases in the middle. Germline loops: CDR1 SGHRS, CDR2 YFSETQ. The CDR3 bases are TGCGCCAGCAGCTTGGGGGGCTCCTATAATTCACCCCTCCACTTT. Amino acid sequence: CASSLGGSYNSPLHF.

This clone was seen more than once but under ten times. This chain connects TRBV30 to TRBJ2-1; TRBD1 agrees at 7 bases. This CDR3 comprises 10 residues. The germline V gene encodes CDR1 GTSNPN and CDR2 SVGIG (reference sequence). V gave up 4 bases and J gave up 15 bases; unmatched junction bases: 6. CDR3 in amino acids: CAWIQGVPFF. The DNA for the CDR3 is TGTGCCTGGATTCAGGGGGTTCCGTTCTTC.

As DNA, the CDR3 is TGCAGTGCTAAATTTGTTGGGGGCTACACCTTC. Protein: CSAKFVGGYTF. J is TRBJ1-2 and V is TRBV20-1; D gene uncertain. The CDR3 extends over 11 amino acids. Trimming took off 4 bases at V and 8 bases at J, with 11 bases between the two ends. Germline V CDR1 and CDR2: DFQATT, SNEGSKA (reference sequence).

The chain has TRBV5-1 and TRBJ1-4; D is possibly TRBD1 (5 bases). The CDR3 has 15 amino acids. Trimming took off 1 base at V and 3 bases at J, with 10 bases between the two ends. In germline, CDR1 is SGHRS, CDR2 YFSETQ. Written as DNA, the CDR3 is TGCGCCAGCAGCTTGCAGACAGCCTCTAATGAAAAACTGTTTTTT. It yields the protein CASSLQTASNEKLFF.

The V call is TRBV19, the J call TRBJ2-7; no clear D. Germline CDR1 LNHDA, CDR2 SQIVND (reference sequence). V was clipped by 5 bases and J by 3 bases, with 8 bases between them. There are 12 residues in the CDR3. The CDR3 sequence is CASSDGLYEQYF. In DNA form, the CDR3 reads TGTGCCAGTAGTGACGGTCTCTACGAGCAGTACTTC.

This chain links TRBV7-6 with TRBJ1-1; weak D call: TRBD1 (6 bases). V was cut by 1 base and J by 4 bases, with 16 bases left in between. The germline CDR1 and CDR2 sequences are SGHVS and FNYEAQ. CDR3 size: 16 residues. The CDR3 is CASSLGGGGEGTEAFF. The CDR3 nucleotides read TGTGCCAGCAGCTTAGGAGGGGGGGGCGAAGGCACTGAAGCTTTCTTT. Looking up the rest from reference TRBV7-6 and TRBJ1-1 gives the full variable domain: GAGVSQSPRYKVTKRGQDVALRCDPISGHVSLYWYRQALGQGPEFLTYFNYEAQQDKSGLPNDRFSAERPEGSISTLTIQRTEQRDSAMYRCASSLGGGGEGTEAFFGQGTRLTVV.

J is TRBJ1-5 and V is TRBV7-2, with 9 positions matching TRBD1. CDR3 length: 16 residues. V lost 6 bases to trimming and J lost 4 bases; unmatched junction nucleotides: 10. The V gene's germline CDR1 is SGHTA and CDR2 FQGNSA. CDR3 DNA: TGTGCCAGCAGTCGCTGGACAGGGGTGGTTAATCAGCCCCAGCATTTT. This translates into CASSRWTGVVNQPQHF.

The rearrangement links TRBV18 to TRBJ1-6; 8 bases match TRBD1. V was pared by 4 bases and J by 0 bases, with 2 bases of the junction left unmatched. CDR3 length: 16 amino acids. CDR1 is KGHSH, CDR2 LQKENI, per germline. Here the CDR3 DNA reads TGTGCCAGCTCACGGACAGGGAGCTCCTATAATTCACCCCTCCACTTT. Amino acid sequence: CASSRTGSSYNSPLHF.

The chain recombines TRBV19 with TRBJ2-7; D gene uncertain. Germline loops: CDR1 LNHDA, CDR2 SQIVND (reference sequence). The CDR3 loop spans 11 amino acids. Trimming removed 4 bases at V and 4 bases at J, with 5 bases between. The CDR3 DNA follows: TGTGCCAGTAGTAATACGTACGAGCAGTACTTC. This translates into CASSNTYEQYF.

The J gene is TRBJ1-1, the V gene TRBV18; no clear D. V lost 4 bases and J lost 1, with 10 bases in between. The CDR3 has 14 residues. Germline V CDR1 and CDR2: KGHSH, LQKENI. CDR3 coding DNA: TGTGCCAGCTCACTCTATTCCGGGAACACTGAAGCTTTCTTT. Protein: CASSLYSGNTEAFF.

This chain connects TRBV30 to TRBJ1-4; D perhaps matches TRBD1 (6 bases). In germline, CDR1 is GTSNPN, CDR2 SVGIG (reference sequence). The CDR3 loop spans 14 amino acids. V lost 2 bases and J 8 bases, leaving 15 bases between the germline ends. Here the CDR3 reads CAWSRGGLDEKLFF. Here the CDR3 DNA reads TGTGCCTGGAGTCGGGGGGGCCTCGACGAAAAACTGTTTTTT.

This chain's CDR3 is CASSLEERSAPLYGYTF. The CDR3 bases are TGTGCCAGCAGCTTAGAGGAAAGGTCCGCCCCTCTCTATGGCTACACCTTC. The J gene is TRBJ1-2, the V gene TRBV7-2; D remains unclear. CDR1 and CDR2 from the germline V gene are SGHTA and FQGNSA. The CDR3 sequence is 17 residues long. Trimming removed 1 base at V and 4 bases at J, with 19 bases between.